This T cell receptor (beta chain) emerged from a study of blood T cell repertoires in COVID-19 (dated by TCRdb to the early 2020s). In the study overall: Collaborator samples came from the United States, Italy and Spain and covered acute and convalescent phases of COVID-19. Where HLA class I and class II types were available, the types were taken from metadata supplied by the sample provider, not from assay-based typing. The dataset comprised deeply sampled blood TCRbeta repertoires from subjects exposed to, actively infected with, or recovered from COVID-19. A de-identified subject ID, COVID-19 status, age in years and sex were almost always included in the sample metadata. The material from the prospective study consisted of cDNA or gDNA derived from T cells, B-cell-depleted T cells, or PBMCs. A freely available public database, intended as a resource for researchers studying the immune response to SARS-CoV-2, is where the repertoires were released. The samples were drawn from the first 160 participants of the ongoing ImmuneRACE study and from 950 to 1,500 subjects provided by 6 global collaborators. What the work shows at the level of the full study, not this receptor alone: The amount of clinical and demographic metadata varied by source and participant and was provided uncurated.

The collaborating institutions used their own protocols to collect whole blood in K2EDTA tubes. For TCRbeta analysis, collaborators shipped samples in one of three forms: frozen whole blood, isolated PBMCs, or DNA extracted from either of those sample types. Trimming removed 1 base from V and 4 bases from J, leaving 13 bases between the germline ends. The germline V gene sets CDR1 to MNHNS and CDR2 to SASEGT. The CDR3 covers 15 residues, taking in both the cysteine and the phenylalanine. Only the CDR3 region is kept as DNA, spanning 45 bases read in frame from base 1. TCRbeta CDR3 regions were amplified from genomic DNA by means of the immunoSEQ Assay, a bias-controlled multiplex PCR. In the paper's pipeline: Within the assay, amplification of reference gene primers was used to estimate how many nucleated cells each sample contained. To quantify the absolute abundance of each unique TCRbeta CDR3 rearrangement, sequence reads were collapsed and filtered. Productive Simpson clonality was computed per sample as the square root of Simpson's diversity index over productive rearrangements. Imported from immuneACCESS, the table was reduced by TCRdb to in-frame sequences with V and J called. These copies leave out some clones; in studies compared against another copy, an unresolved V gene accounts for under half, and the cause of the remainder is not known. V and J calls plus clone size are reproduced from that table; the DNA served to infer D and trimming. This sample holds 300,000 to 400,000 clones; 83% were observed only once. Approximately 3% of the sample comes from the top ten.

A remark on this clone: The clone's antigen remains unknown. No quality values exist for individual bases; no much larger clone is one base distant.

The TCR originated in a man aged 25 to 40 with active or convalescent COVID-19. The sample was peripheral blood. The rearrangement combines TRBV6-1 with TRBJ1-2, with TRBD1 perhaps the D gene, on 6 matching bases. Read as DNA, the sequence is TGTGCCAGCAGTGAAGATAGGGACACGTCCTATGGCTACACCTTC. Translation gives CASSEDRDTSYGYTF.